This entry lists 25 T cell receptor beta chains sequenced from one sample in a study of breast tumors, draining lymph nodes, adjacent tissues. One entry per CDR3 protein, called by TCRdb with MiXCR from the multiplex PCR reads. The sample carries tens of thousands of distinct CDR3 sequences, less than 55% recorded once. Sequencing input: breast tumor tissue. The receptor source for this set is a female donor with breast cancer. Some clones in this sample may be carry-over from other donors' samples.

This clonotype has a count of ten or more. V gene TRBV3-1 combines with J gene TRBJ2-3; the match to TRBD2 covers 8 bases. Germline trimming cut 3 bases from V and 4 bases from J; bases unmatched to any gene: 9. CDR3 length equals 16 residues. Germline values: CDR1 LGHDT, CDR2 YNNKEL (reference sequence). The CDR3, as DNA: TGTGCCAGCAGCCACCCTCGGGAGGGGGGTCCAGATACGCAGTATTTT. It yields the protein CASSHPREGGPDTQYF.

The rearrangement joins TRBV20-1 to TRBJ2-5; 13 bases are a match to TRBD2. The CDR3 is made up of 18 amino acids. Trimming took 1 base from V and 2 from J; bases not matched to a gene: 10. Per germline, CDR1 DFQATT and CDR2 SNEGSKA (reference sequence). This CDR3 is CSARGPGLAGRYQETQYF. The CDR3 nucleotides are TGCAGTGCTAGAGGACCGGGACTAGCGGGACGCTATCAAGAGACCCAGTACTTC.

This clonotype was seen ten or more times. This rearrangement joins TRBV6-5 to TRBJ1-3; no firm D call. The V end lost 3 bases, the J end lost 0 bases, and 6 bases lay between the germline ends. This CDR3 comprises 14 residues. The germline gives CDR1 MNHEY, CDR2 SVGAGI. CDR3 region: CASSYDFSGNTIYF. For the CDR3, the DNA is TGTGCCAGCAGTTATGACTTCTCTGGAAACACCATATATTTT.

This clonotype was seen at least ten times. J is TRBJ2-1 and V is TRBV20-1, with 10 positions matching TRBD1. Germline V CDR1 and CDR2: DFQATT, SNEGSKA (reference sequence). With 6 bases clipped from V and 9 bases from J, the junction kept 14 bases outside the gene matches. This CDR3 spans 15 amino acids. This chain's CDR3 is CSATVRGQGFREQFF. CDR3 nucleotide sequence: TGCAGTGCCACAGTAAGGGGACAGGGGTTTCGTGAGCAGTTCTTC.

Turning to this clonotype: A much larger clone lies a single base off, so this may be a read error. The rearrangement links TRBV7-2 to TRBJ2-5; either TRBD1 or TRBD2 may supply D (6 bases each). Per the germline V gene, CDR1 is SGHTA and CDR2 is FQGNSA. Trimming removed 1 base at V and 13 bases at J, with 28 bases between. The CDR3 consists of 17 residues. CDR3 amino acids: CASSLEGVRRAGEPRYF. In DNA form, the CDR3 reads TGTGCCAGCAGCTTAGAGGGGGTCAGGAGGGCCGGGGAGCCCCGGTACTTC.

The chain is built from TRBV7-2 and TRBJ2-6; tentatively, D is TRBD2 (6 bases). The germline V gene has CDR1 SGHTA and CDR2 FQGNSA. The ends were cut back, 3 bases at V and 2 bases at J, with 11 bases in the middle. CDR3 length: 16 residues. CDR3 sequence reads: CASSFLWGAGANVLTF. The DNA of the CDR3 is TGTGCCAGCAGCTTTTTGTGGGGGGCTGGGGCCAACGTCCTGACTTTC.

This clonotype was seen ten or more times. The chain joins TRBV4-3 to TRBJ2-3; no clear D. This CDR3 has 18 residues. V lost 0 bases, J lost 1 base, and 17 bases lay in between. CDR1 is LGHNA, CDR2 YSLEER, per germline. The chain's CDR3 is CASSQDFHQPMGTDTQYF. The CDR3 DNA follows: TGCGCCAGCAGCCAAGATTTTCATCAGCCCATGGGCACAGATACGCAGTATTTT.

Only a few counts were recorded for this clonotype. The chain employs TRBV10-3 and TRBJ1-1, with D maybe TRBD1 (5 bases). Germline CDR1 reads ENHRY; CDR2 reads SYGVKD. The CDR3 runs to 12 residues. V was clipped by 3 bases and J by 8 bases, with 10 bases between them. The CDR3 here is CAISETGAEAFF. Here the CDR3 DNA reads TGTGCCATCAGTGAAACCGGGGCCGAAGCTTTCTTT.

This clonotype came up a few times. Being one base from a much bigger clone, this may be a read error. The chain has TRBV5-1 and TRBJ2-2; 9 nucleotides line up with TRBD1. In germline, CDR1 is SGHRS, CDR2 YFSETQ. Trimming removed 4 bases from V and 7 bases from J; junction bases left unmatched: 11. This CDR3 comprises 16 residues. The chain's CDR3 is CASSIRGTGTIGELFF. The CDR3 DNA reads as TGCGCCAGCAGCATCCGGGGGACAGGGACCATCGGGGAGCTGTTTTTT.

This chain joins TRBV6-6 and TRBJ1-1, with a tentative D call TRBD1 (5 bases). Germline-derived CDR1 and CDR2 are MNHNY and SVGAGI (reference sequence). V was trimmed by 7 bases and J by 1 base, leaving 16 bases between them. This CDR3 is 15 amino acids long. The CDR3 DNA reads TGTGCCAGCACTCAGGGATTCGGCTCGAACACTGAAGCTTTCTTT. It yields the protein CASTQGFGSNTEAFF.

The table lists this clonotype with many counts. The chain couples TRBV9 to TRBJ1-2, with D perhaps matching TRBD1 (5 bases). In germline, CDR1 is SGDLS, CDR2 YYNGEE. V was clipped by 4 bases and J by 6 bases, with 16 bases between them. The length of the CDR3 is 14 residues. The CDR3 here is CASSRGQGSHGYTF. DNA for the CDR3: TGTGCCAGCAGCCGCGGTCAGGGCAGCCATGGCTACACCTTC.

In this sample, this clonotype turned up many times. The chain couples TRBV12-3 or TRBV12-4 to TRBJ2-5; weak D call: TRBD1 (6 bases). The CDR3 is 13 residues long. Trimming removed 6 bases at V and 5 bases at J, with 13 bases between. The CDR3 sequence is CASRGGGRETQYF. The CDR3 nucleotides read TGTGCCAGCAGAGGTGGGGGCCGGGAGACCCAGTACTTC.

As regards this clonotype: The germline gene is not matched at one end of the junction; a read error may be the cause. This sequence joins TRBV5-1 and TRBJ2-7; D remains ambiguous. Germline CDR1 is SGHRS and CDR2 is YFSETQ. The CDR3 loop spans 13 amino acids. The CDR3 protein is CASRFLPWGEQYF. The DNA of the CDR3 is TGCGCCAGCCGCTTCCTACCGTGGGGCGAGCAGTACTTC.

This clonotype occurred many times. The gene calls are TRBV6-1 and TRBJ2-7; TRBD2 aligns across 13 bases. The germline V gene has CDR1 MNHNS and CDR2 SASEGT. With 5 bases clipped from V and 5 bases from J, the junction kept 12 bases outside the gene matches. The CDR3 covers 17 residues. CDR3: CASSPRGRLAGGHEQYF. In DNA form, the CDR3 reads TGTGCCAGCAGTCCCCGGGGAAGACTAGCGGGAGGCCACGAGCAGTACTTC.

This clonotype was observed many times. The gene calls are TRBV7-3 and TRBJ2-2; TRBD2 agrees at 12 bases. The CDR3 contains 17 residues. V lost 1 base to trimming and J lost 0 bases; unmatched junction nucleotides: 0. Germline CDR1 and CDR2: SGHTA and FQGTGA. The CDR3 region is CASSLRTSGTNTGELFF. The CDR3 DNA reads TGTGCCAGCAGCTTAAGGACTAGCGGGACGAACACCGGGGAGCTGTTTTTT.

The CDR3: CASSDSRTGGYGYTF. The CDR3 DNA sequence: TGTGCCAGCAGTGACTCTAGGACAGGGGGATATGGCTACACCTTC. The J gene is TRBJ1-2, the V gene TRBV6-4, with 10 nucleotides matching TRBD1. The CDR3 is made up of 15 amino acids. V lost 0 bases to trimming and J lost 5 bases; unmatched junction nucleotides: 3. Germline V gene data show CDR1 as MRHNA and CDR2 as SNTAGT.

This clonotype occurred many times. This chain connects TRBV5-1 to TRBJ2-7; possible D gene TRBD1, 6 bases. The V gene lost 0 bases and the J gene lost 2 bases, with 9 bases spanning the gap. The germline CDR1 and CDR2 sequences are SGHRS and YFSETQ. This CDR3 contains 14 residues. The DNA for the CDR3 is TGCGCCAGCAGCTTGGATGGGGGCCCCTACGAGCAGTACTTC. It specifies CASSLDGGPYEQYF. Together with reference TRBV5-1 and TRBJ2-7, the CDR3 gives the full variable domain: KAGVTQTPRYLIKTRGQQVTLSCSPISGHRSVSWYQQTPGQGLQFLFEYFSETQRNKGNFPGRFSGRQFSNSRSEMNVSTLELGDSALYLCASSLDGGPYEQYFGPGTRLTVT.

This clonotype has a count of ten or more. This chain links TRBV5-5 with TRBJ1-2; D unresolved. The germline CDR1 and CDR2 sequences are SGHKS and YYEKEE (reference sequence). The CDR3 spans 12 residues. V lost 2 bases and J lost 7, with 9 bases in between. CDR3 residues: CASSFSLGGYTF. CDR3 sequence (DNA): TGTGCCAGCAGCTTTTCTTTGGGTGGCTACACCTTC.

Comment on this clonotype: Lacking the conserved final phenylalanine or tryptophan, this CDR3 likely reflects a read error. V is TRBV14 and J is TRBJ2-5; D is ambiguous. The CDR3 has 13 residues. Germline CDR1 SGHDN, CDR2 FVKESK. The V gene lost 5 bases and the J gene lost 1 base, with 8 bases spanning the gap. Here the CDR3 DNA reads TGTGCCAGCAGCGTTAGAAGCCAAGAGACCCAGTACCCC. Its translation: CASSVRSQETQYP.

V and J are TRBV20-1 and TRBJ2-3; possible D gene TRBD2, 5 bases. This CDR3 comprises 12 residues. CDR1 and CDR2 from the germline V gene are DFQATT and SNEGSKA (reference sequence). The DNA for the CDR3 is TGCAGCGCCTCGAGGGACACAGATACGCAGTATTTT. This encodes CSASRDTDTQYF.

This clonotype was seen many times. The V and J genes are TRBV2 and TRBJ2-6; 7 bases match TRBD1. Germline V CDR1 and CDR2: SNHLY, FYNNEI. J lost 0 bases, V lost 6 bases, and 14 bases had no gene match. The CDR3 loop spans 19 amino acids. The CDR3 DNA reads TGTGCCAGCAGCGAACCTTGGGAAGGGGGCTTCTCTGGGGCCAACGTCCTGACTTTC. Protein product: CASSEPWEGGFSGANVLTF.

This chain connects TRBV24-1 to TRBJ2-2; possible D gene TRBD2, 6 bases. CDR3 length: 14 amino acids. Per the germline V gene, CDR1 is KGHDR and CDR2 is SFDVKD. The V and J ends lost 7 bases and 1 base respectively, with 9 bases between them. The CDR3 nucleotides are TGTGCCACCAGGGAGGGGATGAACACCGGGGAGCTGTTTTTT. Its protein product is CATREGMNTGELFF.

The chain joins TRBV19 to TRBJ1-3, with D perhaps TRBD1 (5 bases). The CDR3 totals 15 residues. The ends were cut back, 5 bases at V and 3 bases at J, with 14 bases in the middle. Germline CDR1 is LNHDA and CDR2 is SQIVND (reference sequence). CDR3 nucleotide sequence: TGTGCCAGTAGTCCCCGGTCGAGGGGTGGAAACACCATATATTTT. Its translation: CASSPRSRGGNTIYF.

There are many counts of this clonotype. The CDR3 here is CATGSKRGSGNHYEQFF. In nucleotides, the CDR3 is TGTGCCACAGGTTCTAAACGGGGGAGCGGGAATCACTATGAGCAGTTCTTC. This rearrangement joins TRBV24-1 to TRBJ2-1; TRBD2 matches 7 bases. V lost 10 bases and J lost 8; bases outside the gene matches: 22. Germline CDR1 is KGHDR and CDR2 is SFDVKD. This CDR3 has 17 residues.

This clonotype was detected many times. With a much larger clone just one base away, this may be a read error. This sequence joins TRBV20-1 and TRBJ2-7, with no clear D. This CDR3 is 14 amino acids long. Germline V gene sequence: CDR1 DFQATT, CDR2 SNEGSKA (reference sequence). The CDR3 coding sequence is TGCAGTGCTAGAGATACTGACCTTTCCTCCGAGCAGTACTTC. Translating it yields CSARDTDLSSEQYF.